The T cell receptor beta chain described here comes from a study of blood T cell repertoires in COVID-19. Across the whole study: The study drew acute and convalescent COVID-19 samples from the United States, Italy and Spain. Sample material is recorded as cDNA or gDNA derived from T cells, B-cell-depleted T cells, or PBMCs.

Produced via immunoSEQ multiplex PCR; TCRdb's table is partial and in-frame only. The data show fewer than 75,000 clones, 88% seen once. J lost 5 bases, V lost 1 base, and 7 bases had no gene match. Germline V gene data show CDR1 as SGHVS and CDR2 as FNYEAQ. The CDR3 contains 18 residues. The source is a man aged 65-85 years with acute or convalescent COVID-19. The sequenced sample was peripheral blood. The V call is TRBV7-6, the J call TRBJ2-1; 14 bases map to TRBD2. CDR3 in DNA: TGTGCCAGCAGCTTAGGACTAGCGGGGGGGCTGTCGGACAATGAGCAGTTCTTC. Protein sequence: CASSLGLAGGLSDNEQFF.